Listed here is a single T cell receptor (beta chain). The CDR3 runs to 16 residues. Germline-derived CDR1 and CDR2 are LNHDA and SQIVND (reference sequence). V was pared by 3 bases and J by 0 bases, with 5 bases of the junction left unmatched. These data are taken from a study of blood T cell repertoires in COVID-19. On the study more broadly: The samples span acute and convalescent COVID-19 from the United States, Italy and Spain.

Authors' analysis steps: Amplification from reference gene primers served as the basis for estimated nucleated cell counts. Measured with immunoSEQ multiplex PCR; TCRdb has only the in-frame clones, and not every one. V, J and clone size were drawn from that table, and D and trimming were deduced from the DNA. The profile shows under 75,000 clones, 80% of them singletons. The material sequenced was peripheral blood. The gene calls are TRBV19 and TRBJ2-3, with 8 bases lining up with TRBD2. The sequence was collected from a man between 65 and 79 years old who had recovered from COVID-19. The chain's CDR3 is CASSIGAGVSTDTQYF. CDR3 sequence (DNA): TGTGCCAGTAGTATCGGAGCGGGAGTAAGCACAGATACGCAGTATTTT.